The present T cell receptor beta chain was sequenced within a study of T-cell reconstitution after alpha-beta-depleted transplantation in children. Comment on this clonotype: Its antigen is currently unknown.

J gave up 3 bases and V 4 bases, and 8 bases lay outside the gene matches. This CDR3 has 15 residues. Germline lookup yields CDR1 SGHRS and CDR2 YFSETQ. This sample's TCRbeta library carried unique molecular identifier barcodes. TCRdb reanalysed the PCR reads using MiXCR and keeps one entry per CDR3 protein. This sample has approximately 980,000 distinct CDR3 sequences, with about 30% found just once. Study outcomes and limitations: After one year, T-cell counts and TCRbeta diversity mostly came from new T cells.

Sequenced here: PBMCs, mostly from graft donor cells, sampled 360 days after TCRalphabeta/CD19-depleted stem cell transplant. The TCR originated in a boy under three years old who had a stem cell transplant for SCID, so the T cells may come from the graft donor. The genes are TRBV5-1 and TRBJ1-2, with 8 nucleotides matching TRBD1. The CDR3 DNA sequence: TGCGCCAGCAGCCCTGGGGTGGACAGGGACTATGGCTACACCTTC. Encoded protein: CASSPGVDRDYGYTF.